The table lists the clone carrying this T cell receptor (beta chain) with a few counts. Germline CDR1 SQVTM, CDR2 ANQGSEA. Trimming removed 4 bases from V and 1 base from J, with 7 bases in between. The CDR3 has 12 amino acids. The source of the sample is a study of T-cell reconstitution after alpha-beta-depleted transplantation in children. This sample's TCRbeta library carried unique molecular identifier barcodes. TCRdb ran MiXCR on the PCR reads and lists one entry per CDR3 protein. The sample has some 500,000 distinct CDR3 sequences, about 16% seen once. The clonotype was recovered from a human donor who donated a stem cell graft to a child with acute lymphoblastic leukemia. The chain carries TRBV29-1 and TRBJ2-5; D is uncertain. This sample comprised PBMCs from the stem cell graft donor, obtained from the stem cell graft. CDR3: CSVGQAQETQYF. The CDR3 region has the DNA TGCAGCGTTGGGCAGGCCCAAGAGACCCAGTACTTC.